The next 27 T cell receptor beta chains were all read from a single sample in a study of T cells after yellow fever vaccination (dated by TCRdb to about 2019). The library was built by means of 5' RACE. TCRdb records Illumina HiSeq 2500 as the sequencer. Using fastp trimming at Q25 and MiXCR clonotype assembly, TCRdb reanalyzed the public sequencing data and kept in-frame beta chains. Rows merge per CDR3 protein into single entries with the most common DNA and genes. For this sample the table gives tens of thousands of distinct CDR3 sequences, of which less than 3.5% were detected only once. The top ten clonotypes cover roughly 0.97% of the sample. This specimen's treatment or condition label, interpreted: live attenuated yellow fever vaccine strain. The sequencing used PBMCs, either bulk or a sorted T-cell subset (CD4+, CD8+, memory, or dextramer-sorted; not recorded which), collected around 45 days after the first yellow fever vaccination. These receptors were collected from a man aged 18 to 29 who received the YFV17D yellow fever vaccine.

This clonotype occurred many times. V and J are TRBV19 and TRBJ1-1; TRBD1 aligns across 12 bases. This CDR3 region has 17 residues. J was trimmed by 5 bases and V by 5 bases; bases with no gene match: 12. Per the germline V gene, CDR1 is LNHDA and CDR2 is SQIVND (reference sequence). This CDR3 reads CASSSLRDRGLGTEAFF. The CDR3 DNA sequence: TGTGCCAGTAGTTCGCTCCGGGACAGGGGGCTGGGGACTGAAGCTTTCTTT.

There are many counts of this clonotype. The chain links TRBV5-5 to TRBJ2-1; TRBD2 is a possible D gene (6 bases). Germline V gene sequence: CDR1 SGHKS, CDR2 YYEKEE (reference sequence). V was shortened by 4 bases and J by 4 bases, with 15 bases between the two germline ends. This CDR3 contains 15 residues. CDR3 bases: TGTGCCAGCAGCCGGGACTTATGGGAGTACAATGAGCAGTTCTTC. Protein: CASSRDLWEYNEQFF.

This clonotype was recorded at least ten times. Here the CDR3 DNA reads TGTGCCAGCAGCGCCGGGACAGGGGGTCTTGGAGCTTTCTTT. This codes for CASSAGTGGLGAFF. The V gene is TRBV12-3 or TRBV12-4, the J gene TRBJ1-1, with 11 bases that match TRBD1. The CDR3 length is 14 residues. V was pared by 6 bases and J by 10 bases, with 10 bases of the junction left unmatched.

This clonotype was counted many times. The chain couples TRBV5-1 to TRBJ2-3; D is ambiguous. This CDR3 comprises 11 residues. Germline V lookup: CDR1 SGHRS, CDR2 YFSETQ. Deletions cut 2 bases from V and 6 bases from J, with 4 bases between. The CDR3 is CASSLMDTQYF. For the CDR3, the DNA is TGCGCCAGCAGCTTAATGGATACGCAGTATTTT.

This clonotype was recorded at least ten times. The chain is built from TRBV12-3 or TRBV12-4 and TRBJ1-5; D ambiguous. Trimming removed 6 bases at V and 5 bases at J, with 17 bases between. The CDR3 has 15 residues. This CDR3 reads CASSSVAGAYQPQHF. The CDR3 coding sequence is TGTGCCAGCAGCTCCGTAGCGGGAGCCTATCAGCCCCAGCATTTT.

In this sample, this clonotype turned up many times. The V gene is TRBV5-1, the J gene TRBJ2-7; 9 nucleotides align to TRBD1. CDR1 and CDR2 (germline): SGHRS, YFSETQ. The CDR3 is 15 amino acids. V shed 6 bases, J shed 0 bases, and the junction held 7 bases outside the gene matches. For the CDR3, the DNA is TGCGCCAGCACACGGGGGGACAGGGCCTCCTACGAGCAGTACTTC. It specifies CASTRGDRASYEQYF. The variable domain in full, completed from reference TRBV5-1 and TRBJ2-7, reads KAGVTQTPRYLIKTRGQQVTLSCSPISGHRSVSWYQQTPGQGLQFLFEYFSETQRNKGNFPGRFSGRQFSNSRSEMNVSTLELGDSALYLCASTRGDRASYEQYFGPGTRLTVT.

V usage is TRBV11-3 and J usage is TRBJ1-4; no reliable D call. V was trimmed by 5 bases and J by 3 bases, leaving 7 bases between them. The germline gives CDR1 SGHNT, CDR2 YENEEA. This CDR3 has 13 amino acids. CDR3 region: CASSRGPNEKLFF. DNA for the CDR3: TGTGCCAGCAGCCGTGGGCCTAATGAAAAACTGTTTTTT.

This clonotype has ten or more counts. The chain links TRBV7-2 to TRBJ2-3, with D possibly being TRBD1 or TRBD2 (5 bases each). The germline V gene encodes CDR1 SGHTA and CDR2 FQGNSA. V gave up 1 base and J gave up 2 bases, with 7 bases separating them. The CDR3 has 14 residues. The CDR3 nucleotides are TGTGCCAGCAGCTTAGGGGGGTACACAGATACGCAGTATTTT. It yields the protein CASSLGGYTDTQYF.

This clonotype was detected many times. The chain combines TRBV29-1 with TRBJ2-3, with 10 bases identical to TRBD2. Germline trimming cut 6 bases from V and 2 bases from J; bases unmatched to any gene: 5. The CDR3 has 14 amino acids. CDR1 SQVTM and CDR2 ANQGSEA come from the germline V gene. This CDR3 is CSVGAGGNTDTQYF. The CDR3 DNA reads TGCAGCGTCGGAGCGGGGGGGAACACAGATACGCAGTATTTT.

This clonotype was recorded many times. The rearrangement links TRBV7-9 to TRBJ2-2, with 8 bases matching TRBD2. This CDR3 has 14 amino acids. Trimming at V came to 5 bases and at J to 6 bases, leaving 5 bases not matched to a gene. Germline loops: CDR1 SEHNR, CDR2 FQNEAQ (reference sequence). Here the CDR3 reads CASSPPGGPGELFF. CDR3 nucleotides: TGTGCCAGCAGCCCCCCGGGGGGGCCCGGGGAGCTGTTTTTT.

This clonotype was counted at least ten times. For the CDR3, the DNA is TGTGCCAGCAGCCTAAGTGACGGGGGCTACACCTTC. It yields the protein CASSLSDGGYTF. The V gene is TRBV4-2, the J gene TRBJ1-2, with D unresolved. Trimming shortened V by 4 bases and J by 8 bases, and 11 bases separated the two germline ends. Germline values: CDR1 LGHNA, CDR2 YNFKEQ. The length of the CDR3 is 12 residues.

The sample holds many counts of this clonotype. J is TRBJ1-4 and V is TRBV7-2; D unclear. This CDR3 has 13 residues. With 5 bases removed from V and 7 bases from J, the gap between germline ends came to 11 bases. Germline V gene data show CDR1 as SGHTA and CDR2 as FQGNSA. In nucleotides, the CDR3 is TGTGCCAGCAGCCCCCAGGCACGTGAAAAACTGTTTTTT. Its translation: CASSPQAREKLFF.

The table lists this clonotype with many counts. V usage is TRBV5-4 and J usage is TRBJ2-5; TRBD2 matches 9 bases. Germline trimming cut 4 bases from V and 5 bases from J; bases unmatched to any gene: 9. There are 15 residues in the CDR3. Germline V gene data show CDR1 as SGHNT and CDR2 as YYREEE (reference sequence). CDR3 nucleotides: TGTGCCAGCAGCCCCTTAGGCGGGGGGGCGGAGACCCAGTACTTC. This sequence encodes CASSPLGGGAETQYF.

This clonotype occurred many times. One end of the junction does not line up with germline, which may come from a read error. The V gene is TRBV19, the J gene TRBJ2-2, with 7 bases that match TRBD1. CDR3 length: 14 amino acids. Germline V lookup: CDR1 LNHDA, CDR2 SQIVND (reference sequence). The CDR3 DNA follows: TGTGCCAGCAGTACCGGGGACAGCACCGGGGAGCTGTTTTTT. Protein product: CASSTGDSTGELFF.

At least ten counts were recorded for this clonotype. This chain's CDR3 is CASSRRGGLETQYF. The CDR3 DNA reads TGTGCCAGCAGTCGACGGGGGGGCTTGGAGACCCAGTACTTC. This chain links TRBV5-6 with TRBJ2-5; 8 bases agree with TRBD2. V trimming: 5 bases; J trimming: 5 bases; junction bases outside the gene matches: 8. In germline, CDR1 is SGHDT, CDR2 YYEEEE. The CDR3 extends over 14 amino acids.

In its sample, this clonotype was seen many times. V and J are TRBV29-1 and TRBJ1-1; tentatively, D is TRBD1 (6 bases). CDR3 length equals 13 residues. CDR1 is SQVTM, CDR2 ANQGSEA, per germline. Trimming left V 4 bases short and J 5 bases short, with 14 bases between. This CDR3 is CSVGGGAITEAFF. In nucleotides, the CDR3 is TGCAGCGTTGGGGGGGGGGCAATAACTGAAGCTTTCTTT.

This clonotype was recorded many times. The chain combines TRBV15 with TRBJ2-5; 9 positions match TRBD2. This CDR3 spans 14 amino acids. The V gene's germline CDR1 is LNHNV and CDR2 YYDKDF (reference sequence). V was pared by 0 bases and J by 5 bases, with 1 base of the junction left unmatched. The CDR3 DNA sequence: TGTGCCACCAGCAGAGATCTAGCGGGGGAGACCCAGTACTTC. Its translation is CATSRDLAGETQYF.

This clonotype was counted ten times or more. V usage is TRBV7-3 and J usage is TRBJ1-2; possible D gene TRBD1, 6 bases. V dropped 2 bases and J dropped 5 bases, with 15 bases sitting between them. CDR1 is SGHTA, CDR2 FQGTGA, per germline. The CDR3 loop spans 15 amino acids. The CDR3 coding sequence is TGTGCCAGCAGCTTAGGAGCCGGGACAAGATATGGCTACACCTTC. Amino acids: CASSLGAGTRYGYTF.

Many counts were recorded for this clonotype. This chain connects TRBV7-2 to TRBJ2-6; no reliable D call. This CDR3 region has 16 residues. The germline V gene encodes CDR1 SGHTA and CDR2 FQGNSA. V lost 1 base, J lost 0 bases, and 7 bases lay in between. The CDR3 DNA sequence: TGTGCCAGCAGCTTAGGACATTTCTCTGGGGCCAACGTCCTGACTTTC. Its protein product is CASSLGHFSGANVLTF.

At least ten counts were recorded for this clonotype. V usage is TRBV11-2 and J usage is TRBJ2-7; D not certain. Looked up from germline, CDR1 is SGHAT and CDR2 is FQNNGV. This CDR3 is 14 amino acids long. Trimming removed 1 base from V and 7 bases from J, with 14 bases in between. The CDR3 loop reads CASSLASWSGEQYF. For the CDR3, the DNA is TGTGCCAGCAGCTTAGCGTCTTGGTCGGGTGAGCAGTACTTC.

This clonotype was detected many times. The V gene is TRBV19, the J gene TRBJ2-3; 12 nucleotides align to TRBD2. With 5 bases clipped from V and 4 bases from J, the junction kept 10 bases outside the gene matches. The CDR3 consists of 17 residues. In germline, CDR1 is LNHDA, CDR2 SQIVND (reference sequence). The CDR3 region is CASSLGLAGWAADTQYF. CDR3 sequence (DNA): TGTGCCAGTAGTCTCGGACTAGCGGGGTGGGCCGCAGATACGCAGTATTTT.

At least ten counts were recorded for this clonotype. The V call is TRBV5-6, the J call TRBJ1-6, with a possible D match to TRBD1 (5 bases). The germline CDR1 and CDR2 sequences are SGHDT and YYEEEE. V was pared by 1 base and J by 2 bases, with 10 bases between. This CDR3 is 16 amino acids long. In DNA form, the CDR3 reads TGTGCCAGCAGCTTGCCAACAGGTGCCTATAATTCACCCCTCCACTTT. It yields the protein CASSLPTGAYNSPLHF.

This clonotype has at least ten counts. The rearrangement joins TRBV7-2 to TRBJ2-3; D is undetermined. Germline CDR1 SGHTA, CDR2 FQGNSA. CDR3 length: 13 amino acids. The V and J ends lost 6 bases and 3 bases respectively, with 10 bases between them. The CDR3 loop reads CASRLLLTDTQYF. The CDR3 DNA follows: TGTGCCAGCAGGTTACTCCTAACAGATACGCAGTATTTT.

This clonotype was found many times. The chain joins TRBV7-2 to TRBJ2-3; no clear D gene. Per germline, CDR1 SGHTA and CDR2 FQGNSA. The CDR3 runs to 14 residues. Between the trimmed V and J ends, which lost 5 bases and 4 bases, there was a span of 13 bases. CDR3 protein: CASSPRVGSDTQYF. Written as DNA, the CDR3 is TGTGCCAGCAGCCCAAGGGTGGGGTCAGATACGCAGTATTTT.

This clonotype was observed at least ten times. The rearrangement links TRBV4-3 to TRBJ2-7, with unresolved D. V was clipped by 0 bases and J by 3 bases, with 9 bases between them. There are 14 residues in the CDR3. Per germline, CDR1 LGHNA and CDR2 YSLEER. CDR3 nucleotide sequence: TGCGCCAGCAGCCAAGATCCAGGAGACTACGAGCAGTACTTC. Translation: CASSQDPGDYEQYF.

This clonotype was counted only a few times. The chain combines TRBV12-3 or TRBV12-4 with TRBJ2-3; 10 bases match TRBD1. V dropped 8 bases and J dropped 1; count of bases not matched to a gene: 6. CDR3 length: 15 amino acids. The DNA for the CDR3 is TGTGCCAGCTTACCCGGGACAGGGGGCACAGATACGCAGTATTTT. This sequence encodes CASLPGTGGTDTQYF.

This clonotype was recorded many times. This chain connects TRBV2 to TRBJ1-2; D gene uncertain. The CDR3 loop spans 12 amino acids. Trimming took off 7 bases at V and 2 bases at J, with 8 bases between the two ends. Germline CDR1 reads SNHLY; CDR2 reads FYNNEI. The CDR3 DNA reads TGTGCCAGCACTGACCAAAACTATGGCTACACCTTC. Translated: CASTDQNYGYTF.